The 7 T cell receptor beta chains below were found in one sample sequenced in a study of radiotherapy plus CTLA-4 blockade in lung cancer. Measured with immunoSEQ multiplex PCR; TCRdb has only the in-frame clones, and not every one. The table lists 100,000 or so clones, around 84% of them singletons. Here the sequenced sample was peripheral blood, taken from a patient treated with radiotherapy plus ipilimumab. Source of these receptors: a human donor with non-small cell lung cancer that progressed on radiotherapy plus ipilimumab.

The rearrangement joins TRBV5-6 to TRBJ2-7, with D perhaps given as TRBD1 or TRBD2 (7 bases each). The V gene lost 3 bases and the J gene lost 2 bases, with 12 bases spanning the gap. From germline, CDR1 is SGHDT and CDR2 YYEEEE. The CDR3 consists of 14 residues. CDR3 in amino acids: CASSWSGTAYEQYF. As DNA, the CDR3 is TGTGCCAGCAGCTGGAGCGGGACAGCCTACGAGCAGTACTTC. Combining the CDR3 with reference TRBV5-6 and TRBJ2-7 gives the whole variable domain DAGVTQSPTHLIKTRGQQVTLRCSPKSGHDTVSWYQQALGQGPQFIFQYYEEEERQRGNFPDRFSGHQFPNYSSELNVNALLLGDSALYLCASSWSGTAYEQYFGPGTRLTVT.

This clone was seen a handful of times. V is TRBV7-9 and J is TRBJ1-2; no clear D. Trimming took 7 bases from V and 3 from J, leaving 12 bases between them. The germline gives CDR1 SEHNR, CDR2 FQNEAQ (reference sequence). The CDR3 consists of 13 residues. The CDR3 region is CASTEALHYGYTF. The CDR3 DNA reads TGTGCCAGCACGGAGGCCCTGCACTATGGCTACACCTTC.

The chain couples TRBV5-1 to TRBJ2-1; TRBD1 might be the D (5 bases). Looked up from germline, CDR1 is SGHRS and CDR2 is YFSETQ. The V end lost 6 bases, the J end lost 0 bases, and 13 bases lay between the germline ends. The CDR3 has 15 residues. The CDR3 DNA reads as TGCGCCAGCACTCGGACAAGCAGCTCCTACAATGAGCAGTTCTTC. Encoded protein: CASTRTSSSYNEQFF.

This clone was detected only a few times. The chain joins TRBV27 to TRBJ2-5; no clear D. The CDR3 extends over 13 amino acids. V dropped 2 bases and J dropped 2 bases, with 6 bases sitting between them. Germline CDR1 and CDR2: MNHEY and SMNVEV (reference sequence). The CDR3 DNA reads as TGTGCCAGCAGTTTAATGGGACAAGAGACCCAGTACTTC. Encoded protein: CASSLMGQETQYF.

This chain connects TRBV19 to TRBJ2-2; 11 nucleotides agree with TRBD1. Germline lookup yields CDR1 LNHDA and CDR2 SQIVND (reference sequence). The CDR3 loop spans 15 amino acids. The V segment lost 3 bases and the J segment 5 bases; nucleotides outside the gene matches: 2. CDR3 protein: CASSIWDRGTGELFF. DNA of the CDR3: TGTGCCAGTAGTATTTGGGACAGGGGGACCGGGGAGCTGTTTTTT. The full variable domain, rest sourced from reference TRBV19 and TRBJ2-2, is DGGITQSPKYLFRKEGQNVTLSCEQNLNHDAMYWYRQDPGQGLRLIYYSQIVNDFQKGDIAEGYSVSREKKESFPLTVTSAQKNPTAFYLCASSIWDRGTGELFFGEGSRLTVL.

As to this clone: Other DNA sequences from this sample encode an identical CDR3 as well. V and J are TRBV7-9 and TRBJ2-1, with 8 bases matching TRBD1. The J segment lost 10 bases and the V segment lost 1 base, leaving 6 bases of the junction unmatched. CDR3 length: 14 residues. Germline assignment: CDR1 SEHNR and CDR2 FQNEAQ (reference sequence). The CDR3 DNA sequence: TGTGCCAGCAGCTTAGGGCAGGGGGCTGGGGAGCAGTTCTTC. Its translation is CASSLGQGAGEQFF.

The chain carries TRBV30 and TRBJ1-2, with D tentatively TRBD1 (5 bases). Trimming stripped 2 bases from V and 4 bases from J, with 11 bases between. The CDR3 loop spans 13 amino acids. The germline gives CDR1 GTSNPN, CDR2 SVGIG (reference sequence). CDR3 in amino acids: CAWSKGLPYGYTF. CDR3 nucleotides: TGTGCCTGGAGTAAGGGACTGCCCTATGGCTACACCTTC.